This TCR beta chain was sequenced in a study of PD-L1 blockade in urothelial cancer. Across the whole study: Samples came from 3 weeks, at the second dose, and 6 weeks into treatment. Whole-study findings and limits: In blood at 3 weeks, tumor-associated clones expanded more among patients with durable benefit.

On this clone: Its specificity is unknown.

Sequencing was performed with immunoSEQ multiplex PCR; in TCRdb, only in-frame clones are kept and a portion is missing. The sample shows about 80,000 clones, around four fifths of them seen only once. In germline, CDR1 is MNHEY, CDR2 SMNVEV (reference sequence). The CDR3 loop spans 13 amino acids. The V end was cut by 2 bases, the J end by 5 bases, with 9 bases between. Sample time point: pretreatment peripheral blood. The TCR originated in a man between 35 and 55 years old with urothelial cancer. Sequences were derived from PBMCs, sampled around atezolizumab (anti-PD-L1) treatment. The chain links TRBV27 to TRBJ2-5, with unresolved D. In DNA form, the CDR3 reads TGTGCCAGCAGTTTAAGAGGATCGGAGACCCAGTACTTC. Translating gives CASSLRGSETQYF.